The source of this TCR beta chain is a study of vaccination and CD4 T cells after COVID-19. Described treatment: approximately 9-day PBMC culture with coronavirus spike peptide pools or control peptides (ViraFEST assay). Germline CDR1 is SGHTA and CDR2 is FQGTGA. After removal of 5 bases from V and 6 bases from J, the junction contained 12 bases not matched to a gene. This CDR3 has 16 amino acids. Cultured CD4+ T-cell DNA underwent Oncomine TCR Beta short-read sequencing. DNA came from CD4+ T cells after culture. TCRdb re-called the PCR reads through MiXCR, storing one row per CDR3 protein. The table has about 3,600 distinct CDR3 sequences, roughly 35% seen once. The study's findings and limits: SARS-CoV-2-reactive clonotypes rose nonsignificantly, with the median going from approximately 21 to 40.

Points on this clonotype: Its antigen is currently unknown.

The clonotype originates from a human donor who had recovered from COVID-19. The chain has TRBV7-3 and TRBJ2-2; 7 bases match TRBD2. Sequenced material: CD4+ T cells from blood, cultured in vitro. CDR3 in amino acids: CASSPKSGKTAGELFF. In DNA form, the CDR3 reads TGTGCCAGCAGCCCCAAGAGCGGGAAGACTGCCGGGGAGCTGTTTTTT. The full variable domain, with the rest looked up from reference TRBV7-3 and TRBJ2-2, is GAGVSQTPSNKVTEKGKYVELRCDPISGHTALYWYRQSLGQGPEFLIYFQGTGAADDSGLPNDRFFAVRPEGSVSTLKIQRTERGDSAVYLCASSPKSGKTAGELFFGEGSRLTVL.